This T cell receptor (beta chain) was sequenced during a study of blood T cell repertoires in COVID-19. With 3 bases removed from V and 4 bases from J, the gap between germline ends came to 12 bases. The CDR3 contains 14 residues. CDR1 LNHDA and CDR2 SQIVND come from the germline V gene (reference sequence). Some clones are missing from TCRdb's copy, which holds only in-frame ones; the method was immunoSEQ multiplex PCR. The table has about 280,000 clones, 65% to 90% seen once. The chain is built from TRBV19 and TRBJ1-2; D gene uncertain. Sequencing used peripheral blood. This receptor was obtained from a man aged 50-60 years with active or convalescent COVID-19. CDR3 loop: CASSMEGRGYGYTF. The CDR3 DNA reads as TGTGCCAGTAGTATGGAAGGACGGGGCTATGGCTACACCTTC.